A selection of T cell receptor beta chains follows, all from one sample in a study of shared clonotypes between healthy human individuals. Libraries were prepared by immunoSEQ multiplex PCR; TCRdb keeps only in-frame clonotypes and omits some of them. The sample carries 2.3 million or so clones, approximately 95% recorded once. Sequenced input: naive CD4+ T cells from PBMCs. These receptors were obtained from a man between 18 and 35 years old in good health. Some clones in this sample may be carry-over from other donors' samples. Both conserved end residues are part of each CDR3. D genes are given only for firm matches. Clone size is shown for a subset of rows, as once, few, many or a class of expanded clone.

cdr3_length | j_call | v_call | d_call | clone_size | cdr3_nt | cdr3_aa
15 | TRBJ2-2 | TRBV7-9 | . | . | TGTGCCAGCAGCTTACGGCAGGCGAACACCGGGGAGCTGTTTTTT | CASSLRQANTGELFF
15 | TRBJ2-1 | TRBV18 | . | . | TGTGCCAGCTCGTCGAGTGGTCCAACCTACAATGAGCAGTTCTTC | CASSSSGPTYNEQFF
15 | TRBJ2-2 | TRBV11-2 | . | . | TGTGCCAGCCGAGGGAGGTTAGGTGGCACCGGGGAGCTGTTTTTT | CASRGRLGGTGELFF
16 | TRBJ2-3 | TRBV7-8 | TRBD1 | . | TGTGCCAGCAGCTTCTCCGGGACAGGGCGCTCAGATACGCAGTATTTT | CASSFSGTGRSDTQYF
16 | TRBJ1-1 | TRBV14 | . | . | TGTGCCAGCAGCCACGACTCCGGGAATAAATACACTGAAGCTTTCTTT | CASSHDSGNKYTEAFF
16 | TRBJ1-1 | TRBV4-1 | TRBD1 | . | TGCGCCAGCAGCCGAGAGACAGGGGTCGGGCTCGCTGAAGCTTTCTTT | CASSRETGVGLAEAFF
16 | TRBJ2-1 | TRBV7-2 | TRBD2 | . | TGTGCCAGCAGCTTAGGGGGACTAGCGGGAGGCAATGAGCAGTTCTTC | CASSLGGLAGGNEQFF
13 | TRBJ1-1 | TRBV5-4 | . | once | TGTGCCAGCAGCTTGGGTGGCAGTCGGACAGCTTTCTTT | CASSLGGSRTAFF
16 | TRBJ2-1 | TRBV5-1 | TRBD2 | . | TGCGCCAGCAGCCTAGAAGATAGCGGGAATAACAATGAGCAGTTCTTC | CASSLEDSGNNNEQFF
12 | TRBJ1-1 | TRBV28 | . | . | TGTGCCAGCAGTTTATCCGCACTTGAAGCTTTCTTT | CASSLSALEAFF
14 | TRBJ2-1 | TRBV11-3 | . | . | TGTGCCAGCAGCTTAGACCCGGGACACAATGAGCAGTTCTTC | CASSLDPGHNEQFF
16 | TRBJ2-5 | TRBV7-6 | . | . | TGTGCCAGCAGCTTATTGGGTTTTCGGGACCAAGAGACCCAGTACTTC | CASSLLGFRDQETQYF
13 | TRBJ1-1 | TRBV10-3 | . | . | TGTGCCATCGGCCAGGGGAGAGAGACTGAAGCTTTCTTT | CAIGQGRETEAFF
15 | TRBJ2-3 | TRBV9 | . | . | TGTGCCAGCAGCTCCATAGCGGTTCCCACAGATACGCAGTATTTT | CASSSIAVPTDTQYF
14 | TRBJ2-7 | TRBV5-1 | TRBD1 | once | TGCGCCAGCACCCCGACAGGGGTTACCTACGAGCAGTACTTC | CASTPTGVTYEQYF
16 | TRBJ2-7 | TRBV5-4 | TRBD2 | . | TGTGCCAGCAGCTTGGCCGCGGGGAGGGGTTCCTACGAGCAGTACTTC | CASSLAAGRGSYEQYF
17 | TRBJ2-7 | TRBV18 | TRBD2 | . | TGTGCCAGCTCACGGGAGTCTAGCGGGCCAAGCTCCTACGAGCAGTACTTC | CASSRESSGPSSYEQYF
13 | TRBJ1-2 | TRBV2 | TRBD1 | . | TGTGCCAGCGCCCGACAGGGAGTAGATGGCTACACCTTC | CASARQGVDGYTF
13 | TRBJ2-3 | TRBV15 | . | once | TGTGCCACCAGCAGAGCGTCTAGGGATACGCAGTATTTT | CATSRASRDTQYF
17 | TRBJ2-3 | TRBV5-1 | TRBD1 | . | TGCGCCAGCAGCTATCTAACCCGGGACAGGGGGTTAGATACGCAGTATTTT | CASSYLTRDRGLDTQYF
16 | TRBJ2-1 | TRBV7-9 | TRBD2 | . | TGTGCCAGCAGCTTTCAAGCGGGGTTACTACACAATGAGCAGTTCTTC | CASSFQAGLLHNEQFF
15 | TRBJ1-3 | TRBV7-3 | TRBD1 | once | TGTGCCAGCAGCCTAACAGGGGGCTCTGGAAACACCATATATTTT | CASSLTGGSGNTIYF
13 | TRBJ2-7 | TRBV28 | . | . | TGTGCCAGCACCACCTCCCCGTACTACGAGCAGTACTTC | CASTTSPYYEQYF
16 | TRBJ1-5 | TRBV28 | . | . | TGTGCCAGCAGTGCCCTATGGGACGGTCGCAATCAGCCCCAGCATTTT | CASSALWDGRNQPQHF